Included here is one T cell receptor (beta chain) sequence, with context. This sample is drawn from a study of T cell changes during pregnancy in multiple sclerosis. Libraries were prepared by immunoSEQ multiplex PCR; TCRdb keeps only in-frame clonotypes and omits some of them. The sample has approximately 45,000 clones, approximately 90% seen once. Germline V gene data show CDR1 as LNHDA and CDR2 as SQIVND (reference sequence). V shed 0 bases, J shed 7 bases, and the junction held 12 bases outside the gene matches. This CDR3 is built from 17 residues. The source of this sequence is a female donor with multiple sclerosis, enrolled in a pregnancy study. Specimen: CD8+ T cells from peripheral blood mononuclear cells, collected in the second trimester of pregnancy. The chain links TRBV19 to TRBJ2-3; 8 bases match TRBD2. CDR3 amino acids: CASSIDPPSGPPYTQYF. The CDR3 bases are TGTGCCAGTAGTATAGATCCCCCTAGCGGGCCCCCGTATACGCAGTATTTT.